The table lists the clone carrying this TCR beta chain with a few counts. The data belong to a study of blood T cell repertoires in COVID-19. Study-wide context: The samples span acute and convalescent COVID-19 from the United States, Italy and Spain. Sample material is recorded as cDNA or gDNA derived from T cells, B-cell-depleted T cells, or PBMCs.

Repertoires were generated with immunoSEQ multiplex PCR, while TCRdb's copy carries only in-frame clones and drops some. The sample records over 85,000 clones, approximately 83% being singletons. The TCR was taken from a man aged 55 to 70 with acute or convalescent COVID-19. Material for sequencing was peripheral blood.

The CDR3 reads CAWSGGQATNEKLFF. DNA for the CDR3: TGTGCCTGGAGTGGCGGACAGGCAACTAATGAAAAACTGTTTTTT. V is TRBV30 and J is TRBJ1-4, with 7 bases lining up with TRBD1. In germline, CDR1 is GTSNPN, CDR2 SVGIG (reference sequence). V shed 1 base and J 0 bases; nucleotides not matched to a gene: 2. The CDR3 is 15 residues long. The full variable domain, in which reference TRBV30 and TRBJ1-4 provide the parts outside the CDR3, is SQTIHQWPATLVQPVGSPLSLECTVEGTSNPNLYWYRQAAGRGLQLLFYSVGIGQISSEVPQNLSASRPQDRQFILSSKKLLLSDSGFYLCAWSGGQATNEKLFFGSGTQLSVL.